This T cell receptor (beta chain) was identified in a study of T-cell memory formation after mild COVID-19. Findings and limits, study-wide: Pre-infection memory held some responding clones, suggesting pre-existing cross-reactive T cells responded.

Trimming cost V 7 bases and J 3 bases, with 13 bases left between them. The CDR3 length is 13 residues. CDR1 and CDR2 from the germline V gene are ENHRY and SYGVKD. TCRdb independently ran MiXCR on the 5' RACE reads; one entry per CDR3 protein. The sample records 450,000 or so distinct CDR3 sequences, around 25% being singletons. Comments on this clonotype: The antigen is unknown.

The chain carries TRBV10-3 and TRBJ2-7, with D perhaps being TRBD1 or TRBD2 (7 bases each). The TCR was taken from an adult woman who had mild COVID-19 (a few samples of this study predate the infection). Cell type and time point are not known. Sequenced input: PBMCs or a T cell subset sorted from them (not recorded which). The CDR3 DNA sequence: TGTGCCATCAAAACAGGGGAGGGCTACGAGCAGTACTTC. Protein sequence: CAIKTGEGYEQYF.